Shown below are 27 T cell receptor beta chains from a single sample sequenced in a study of T-cell reconstitution after alpha-beta-depleted transplantation in children. Unique molecular identifiers were built into the TCRbeta library. In TCRdb, the PCR reads were re-called with MiXCR into one record per CDR3 protein. Of around 600,000 distinct CDR3 sequences listed, 23% are singletons. This specimen consisted of PBMCs, mostly from graft donor cells, obtained 360 days after TCRalphabeta/CD19-depleted stem cell transplant. These TCRs come from a boy in the first two years of life who had a stem cell transplant for acute myeloid leukemia, so the T cells may come from the graft donor.

In its sample, this clonotype was seen many times. V gene TRBV12-5 combines with J gene TRBJ2-5; possible D gene TRBD1, 6 bases. Germline values: CDR1 LGHNT, CDR2 FRNRAP. This CDR3 is 13 amino acids long. V lost 5 bases and J lost 1, with 8 bases in between. The CDR3 DNA reads TGTGCTAGTGGTCGGACAGCCCAAGAGACCCAGTACTTC. Protein sequence: CASGRTAQETQYF. Supplemented by reference TRBV12-5 and TRBJ2-5, the full variable domain reads DARVTQTPRHKVTEMGQEVTMRCQPILGHNTVFWYRQTMMQGLELLAYFRNRAPLDDSGMPKDRFSAEMPDATLATLKIQPSEPRDSAVYFCASGRTAQETQYFGPGTRLLVL.

Concerning this clonotype itself: One base away lies a much larger clone, so this may be a sequencing read error. The chain combines TRBV20-1 with TRBJ1-2, with no clear D. The V gene's germline CDR1 is DFQATT and CDR2 SNEGSKA (reference sequence). The V gene lost 7 bases and the J gene lost 8 bases, with 17 bases spanning the gap. The CDR3 extends over 12 amino acids. The CDR3 spells CSVGRTSLGYTF. CDR3 coding DNA: TGCAGTGTTGGACGGACCAGCCTAGGCTACACCTTC.

The chain couples TRBV6-1 to TRBJ2-2; 8 bases are shared with TRBD1. The V gene's germline CDR1 is MNHNS and CDR2 SASEGT. There are 16 residues in the CDR3. Losses at the gene ends were 6 bases for V and 0 bases for J; bases not matched to a gene: 6. CDR3 in amino acids: CASRGQGPSNTGELFF. CDR3 in DNA: TGTGCCAGCAGAGGACAGGGCCCTTCGAACACCGGGGAGCTGTTTTTT.

At least ten counts were recorded for this clonotype. V usage is TRBV20-1 and J usage is TRBJ2-3, with D possibly matching TRBD1 (6 bases). The germline V gene has CDR1 DFQATT and CDR2 SNEGSKA (reference sequence). CDR3 length: 14 amino acids. The V and J ends lost 3 bases and 1 base respectively, with 11 bases between them. The CDR3: CSASRGSGTDTQYF. Here the CDR3 DNA reads TGCAGTGCTAGCAGGGGATCTGGCACAGATACGCAGTATTTT.

The genes are TRBV9 and TRBJ2-3; TRBD1 matches 9 bases. V lost 3 bases and J lost 2; bases outside the gene matches: 13. Germline CDR1 is SGDLS and CDR2 is YYNGEE. The CDR3 covers 18 residues. The CDR3 sequence: CASSAAPPGQGSTDTQYF. For the CDR3, the DNA is TGTGCCAGCAGCGCTGCCCCTCCGGGACAGGGATCCACAGATACGCAGTATTTT.

This clonotype was picked up many times. The chain carries TRBV6-2 or TRBV6-3 and TRBJ1-1; D not resolved. Looked up from germline, CDR1 is MNHEY and CDR2 is SVGEGT. V shed 6 bases and J shed 7 bases, with 12 bases lying between them. The CDR3 loop spans 12 amino acids. DNA for the CDR3: TGTGCCAGCAGCCGGACGGGGAGTGAAGCTTTCTTT. It codes for CASSRTGSEAFF.

The rearrangement links TRBV20-1 to TRBJ1-4; D may be TRBD1 (5 bases). This CDR3 has 14 residues. V was cut by 3 bases and J by 7 bases, with 15 bases left in between. CDR1 and CDR2 from the germline V gene are DFQATT and SNEGSKA (reference sequence). The chain's CDR3 is CSARGPGRGEKLFF. DNA of the CDR3: TGCAGTGCTAGGGGCCCGGGACGGGGTGAAAAACTGTTTTTT.

The J gene is TRBJ1-4, the V gene TRBV5-1; weak D call: TRBD1 (6 bases). V dropped 4 bases and J dropped 0 bases, with 16 bases sitting between them. The V gene's germline CDR1 is SGHRS and CDR2 YFSETQ. This CDR3 region has 17 residues. CDR3 DNA sequence: TGCGCCAGCAGCACCGGACAGCTTCTAACAACTAATGAAAAACTGTTTTTT. This sequence encodes CASSTGQLLTTNEKLFF.

This clonotype has a handful of counts. The chain recombines TRBV7-2 with TRBJ1-2; D ambiguous. Germline CDR1 reads SGHTA; CDR2 reads FQGNSA. Between the trimmed V and J ends, which lost 1 base and 3 bases, there was a span of 12 bases. The CDR3 length is 15 residues. This CDR3 is CASSLVRGTHYGYTF. The CDR3 DNA follows: TGTGCCAGCAGCTTAGTTCGGGGAACGCACTATGGCTACACCTTC.

Many counts were recorded for this clonotype. No conserved phenylalanine or tryptophan is present at the end of the CDR3, so a read error is the likely explanation. The chain uses TRBV11-2 and TRBJ2-1, with D unclear. The CDR3 loop spans 14 amino acids. Germline loops: CDR1 SGHAT, CDR2 FQNNGV. V shed 2 bases and J shed 4 bases, with 9 bases lying between them. The CDR3 sequence: CASSLKLLYNEQFV. For the CDR3, the DNA is TGTGCCAGCAGCTTAAAGCTATTATACAATGAGCAGTTCGTC.

This clonotype was seen ten or more times. The rearrangement uses TRBV2 and TRBJ1-2; no firm D call. The CDR3 totals 13 residues. The V end lost 5 bases, the J end lost 0 bases, and 7 bases lay between the germline ends. Looked up from germline, CDR1 is SNHLY and CDR2 is FYNNEI. CDR3 DNA: TGTGCCAGCAGTAACAGAGCTAACTATGGCTACACCTTC. Residues: CASSNRANYGYTF. The entire variable domain, with the rest obtained from reference TRBV2 and TRBJ1-2, is as follows: EPEVTQTPSHQVTQMGQEVILRCVPISNHLYFYWYRQILGQKVEFLVSFYNNEISEKSEIFDDQFSVERPDGSNFTLKIRSTKLEDSAMYFCASSNRANYGYTFGSGTRLTVV.

The chain joins TRBV20-1 to TRBJ1-1; D is possibly TRBD1 (6 bases). This CDR3 region has 11 residues. The germline V gene has CDR1 DFQATT and CDR2 SNEGSKA (reference sequence). V lost 1 base and J lost 10, with 10 bases in between. The CDR3 region has the DNA TGCAGTGCTAGAGGAGGGGGGTTAGCTTTCTTT. Its translation is CSARGGGLAFF.

The V gene is TRBV6-1, the J gene TRBJ2-2, with D perhaps TRBD2 (5 bases). This CDR3 spans 15 amino acids. Between the trimmed V and J ends, which lost 2 bases and 6 bases, there was a span of 13 bases. Germline values: CDR1 MNHNS, CDR2 SASEGT. In DNA form, the CDR3 reads TGTGCCAGCAGTGAATTGCCAGCGGTGTCCGGGGAGCTGTTTTTT. Its protein is CASSELPAVSGELFF.

Many counts were recorded for this clonotype. J is TRBJ2-7 and V is TRBV27; D is possibly TRBD2 (6 bases). The CDR3 length is 14 residues. Germline CDR1 reads MNHEY; CDR2 reads SMNVEV (reference sequence). V lost 6 bases and J 2 bases, leaving 14 bases between the germline ends. The DNA of the CDR3 is TGTGCCAGCAGCCAGAGATGGGAGGCCTACGAGCAGTACTTC. Translated: CASSQRWEAYEQYF.

This clonotype was observed a handful of times. The DNA of the CDR3 is TGCAGTGCTGTAAACGACAGGGCATCTACTGAAGCTTTCTTT. It specifies CSAVNDRASTEAFF. This chain links TRBV20-1 with TRBJ1-1, with 7 bases aligning to TRBD1. CDR1 is DFQATT, CDR2 SNEGSKA, per germline (reference sequence). V dropped 5 bases and J dropped 5; count of bases not matched to a gene: 11. The CDR3 extends over 14 amino acids.

Only a few counts were recorded for this clonotype. The chain joins TRBV9 to TRBJ2-3; D not resolved. V lost 3 bases and J lost 2, with 7 bases in between. CDR1 is SGDLS and CDR2 is YYNGEE in the germline V gene. The CDR3 sequence is 13 residues long. The CDR3: CASSAHDTDTQYF. In nucleotides, the CDR3 is TGTGCCAGCAGCGCCCATGACACAGATACGCAGTATTTT. The full variable domain, with the rest looked up from reference TRBV9 and TRBJ2-3, is DSGVTQTPKHLITATGQRVTLRCSPRSGDLSVYWYQQSLDQGLQFLIQYYNGEERAKGNILERFSAQQFPDLHSELNLSSLELGDSALYFCASSAHDTDTQYFGPGTRLTVL.

This clonotype was seen more than once but under ten times. The chain recombines TRBV20-1 with TRBJ2-1, with D perhaps matching TRBD2 (7 bases). Trimming shortened V by 0 bases and J by 7 bases, and 19 bases separated the two germline ends. Germline lookup yields CDR1 DFQATT and CDR2 SNEGSKA (reference sequence). This CDR3 is built from 16 residues. Here the CDR3 reads CSARDRRGGPGNEQFF. The CDR3 coding sequence is TGCAGTGCTAGAGATAGGAGGGGGGGGCCGGGAAATGAGCAGTTCTTC.

This sequence joins TRBV4-1 and TRBJ2-1; D is unresolved. V lost 4 bases and J lost 1, with 11 bases in between. The germline V gene encodes CDR1 MGHRA and CDR2 YSYEKL. CDR3 size: 15 residues. CDR3 sequence (DNA): TGCGCCAGCAGCCCTCCTATTGCTTCCTACAATGAGCAGTTCTTC. Protein product: CASSPPIASYNEQFF.

This clonotype showed up just a few times. This chain uses TRBV30 with TRBJ1-5; no clear D gene. V lost 0 bases and J 6 bases, leaving 15 bases between the germline ends. The CDR3 runs to 15 residues. Germline V lookup: CDR1 GTSNPN, CDR2 SVGIG (reference sequence). The CDR3 loop reads CAWSVKYGEPQPQHF. The CDR3 DNA sequence: TGTGCCTGGAGTGTAAAGTACGGGGAGCCTCAGCCCCAGCATTTT.

The chain uses TRBV5-1 and TRBJ1-1; D is undetermined. Germline loops: CDR1 SGHRS, CDR2 YFSETQ. The CDR3 totals 15 residues. Deletions cut 2 bases from V and 5 bases from J, with 16 bases between. DNA for the CDR3: TGCGCCAGCAGCTTCATCGGCGGGGAAAGGACTGAAGCTTTCTTT. It encodes CASSFIGGERTEAFF.

The CDR3, as DNA: TGCGCCAGCAGCCGTTTTGGGTTTTGGGAAACTACAATTGAGCAGTTCTTC. As protein: CASSRFGFWETTIEQFF. This chain joins TRBV4-1 and TRBJ2-1; D is unclear. Trimming left V 4 bases short and J 9 bases short, with 25 bases between. The germline CDR1 and CDR2 sequences are MGHRA and YSYEKL. The CDR3 spans 17 residues.

This clonotype has a handful of counts. The chain links TRBV7-2 to TRBJ1-4; D is unclear. The germline gives CDR1 SGHTA, CDR2 FQGNSA. The CDR3 contains 15 residues. V gave up 3 bases and J gave up 5 bases, with 13 bases separating them. Here the CDR3 DNA reads TGTGCCAGCAGCTTCGCCCAGGCCCTCAATGAAAAACTGTTTTTT. Translating it yields CASSFAQALNEKLFF.

This clonotype occurred many times. The J gene is TRBJ2-7, the V gene TRBV29-1, with D perhaps assigned TRBD1 or TRBD2 (5 bases each). V shed 3 bases and J shed 3 bases, with 21 bases lying between them. Looked up from germline, CDR1 is SQVTM and CDR2 is ANQGSEA. This CDR3 has 16 amino acids. Here the CDR3 DNA reads TGCAGCGTTGAGGCTGCCGGGACCCAAGGCCGCTACGAGCAGTACTTC. Its translation: CSVEAAGTQGRYEQYF.

This clonotype was counted many times. The chain links TRBV12-3 or TRBV12-4 to TRBJ2-5; 9 bases match TRBD1. The CDR3 contains 14 residues. J lost 5 bases, V lost 5 bases, and 6 bases had no gene match. The CDR3 loop is CASSGTGGEETQYF. The CDR3 DNA is TGTGCCAGCAGTGGCACAGGGGGCGAGGAGACCCAGTACTTC.

This clonotype was counted ten times or more. V and J are TRBV20-1 and TRBJ1-6, with D unresolved. Germline CDR1 is DFQATT and CDR2 is SNEGSKA (reference sequence). CDR3 length equals 14 residues. Trimming shortened V by 5 bases and J by 9 bases, and 17 bases separated the two germline ends. The CDR3: CSASKDQYSSPLHF. The DNA of the CDR3 is TGCAGTGCTTCTAAGGACCAGTACAGTTCACCCCTCCACTTT.

This chain links TRBV19 with TRBJ2-5, with a tentative D call TRBD2 (5 bases). The V gene lost 1 base and the J gene lost 2 bases, with 5 bases spanning the gap. CDR3 length: 13 amino acids. Germline CDR1 LNHDA, CDR2 SQIVND (reference sequence). The CDR3 sequence: CASSIGRQETQYF. The CDR3 region has the DNA TGTGCCAGTAGTATAGGGAGGCAAGAGACCCAGTACTTC.

This clonotype showed up many times. The junction departs from the called germline gene at one end, perhaps through a read error. V usage is TRBV5-6 and J usage is TRBJ1-1; the D is unclear. Germline V CDR1 and CDR2: SGHDT, YYEEEE. The CDR3 runs 12 residues. CDR3: CASSGRNTEAFF. The CDR3, as DNA: TGCGCCAGCAGCGGCAGGAACACTGAAGCTTTCTTT.